A selection of T cell receptor beta chains follows, all from one sample in a study of response to subunit inactivated influenza vaccine. TCRdb re-called the RT-PCR reads with MiXCR, one entry per CDR3 protein. Of roughly 500,000 distinct CDR3 sequences listed, about 17% were seen once; the top ten hold approximately 3%. The sample here was CD4+ T cells sorted from PBMCs, taken less than 30 months after vaccination. These receptors originate from a man between 50 and 69 years old who received an inactivated influenza vaccine. CDR3s include the opening cysteine and the closing phenylalanine or tryptophan. Fields, in order: J gene, clone size, D gene, V gene, CDR3 protein, CDR3 DNA. A D gene is named only where the DNA matches it firmly. Some rows mark clone size as missing; the rest say once, few, many or name a class of expanded clone.

J gene: TRBJ2-2; clone size: few; D gene: NA; V gene: TRBV12-3/TRBV12-4; CDR3 protein: CASRSGELFF; CDR3 DNA: TGTGCCAGCAGGTCCGGGGAGCTGTTTTTT
J gene: TRBJ1-5; clone size: NA; D gene: NA; V gene: TRBV20-1; CDR3 protein: CSARSGQNQPQHF; CDR3 DNA: TGCAGTGCTAGGAGCGGACAGAATCAGCCCCAGCATTTT
J gene: TRBJ2-3; clone size: NA; D gene: NA; V gene: TRBV4-3; CDR3 protein: CASSQGRIWATDTQYF; CDR3 DNA: TGCGCCAGCAGCCAAGGGAGAATTTGGGCCACAGATACGCAGTATTTT
J gene: TRBJ1-3; clone size: few; D gene: NA; V gene: TRBV5-1; CDR3 protein: CASSGDLGAGNTIYF; CDR3 DNA: TGCGCCAGCAGCGGGGATCTGGGGGCCGGAAACACCATATATTTT
J gene: TRBJ2-7; clone size: few; D gene: NA; V gene: TRBV7-9; CDR3 protein: CASSLTFPYEQYF; CDR3 DNA: TGTGCCAGCAGCTTGACATTCCCCTACGAGCAGTACTTC
J gene: TRBJ2-5; clone size: NA; D gene: NA; V gene: TRBV28; CDR3 protein: CASRSGPGRQETQYF; CDR3 DNA: TGTGCCAGCAGGTCTGGACCGGGACGACAAGAGACCCAGTACTTC
J gene: TRBJ2-2; clone size: NA; D gene: NA; V gene: TRBV5-6; CDR3 protein: CASSSAVGELFF; CDR3 DNA: TGTGCCAGCAGCTCGGCGGTCGGGGAGCTGTTTTTT
J gene: TRBJ2-2; clone size: few; D gene: NA; V gene: TRBV5-4; CDR3 protein: CASSFGVKDGELFF; CDR3 DNA: TGTGCCAGCAGCTTTGGTGTTAAGGATGGGGAGCTGTTTTTT
J gene: TRBJ2-1; clone size: NA; D gene: TRBD1; V gene: TRBV5-1; CDR3 protein: CASVLSPGQGNNEQFF; CDR3 DNA: TGCGCCAGCGTATTAAGTCCGGGACAGGGGAACAATGAGCAGTTCTTC
J gene: TRBJ2-2; clone size: NA; D gene: TRBD1; V gene: TRBV6-1; CDR3 protein: CASRPTQGAFPNTGELFF; CDR3 DNA: TGTGCCAGCAGACCCACTCAGGGGGCCTTCCCTAACACCGGGGAGCTGTTTTTT
J gene: TRBJ2-7; clone size: many; D gene: TRBD1; V gene: TRBV7-8; CDR3 protein: CASSLQGLSYEQYF; CDR3 DNA: TGTGCCAGCAGCCTACAGGGGCTATCATACGAGCAGTACTTC
J gene: TRBJ2-5; clone size: NA; D gene: TRBD2; V gene: TRBV20-1; CDR3 protein: CSARGLAQGTQYF; CDR3 DNA: TGCAGTGCTAGGGGACTAGCGCAGGGGACCCAGTACTTC
J gene: TRBJ1-4; clone size: few; D gene: NA; V gene: TRBV4-3; CDR3 protein: CASSLSDRKNEKLFF; CDR3 DNA: TGCGCCAGCAGCCTTTCGGACAGAAAAAATGAAAAACTGTTTTTT
J gene: TRBJ2-5; clone size: many; D gene: NA; V gene: TRBV20-1; CDR3 protein: CSARDLETQYF; CDR3 DNA: TGCAGTGCTAGAGATCTGGAGACCCAGTACTTC
J gene: TRBJ1-2; clone size: NA; D gene: TRBD1; V gene: TRBV6-1; CDR3 protein: CASSTGVDYGYTF; CDR3 DNA: TGTGCCAGCAGTACAGGGGTGGACTATGGCTACACCTTC
J gene: TRBJ1-4; clone size: few; D gene: TRBD1; V gene: TRBV6-1; CDR3 protein: CASRSTGAANEKLFF; CDR3 DNA: TGTGCCAGCAGGTCTACAGGGGCTGCTAATGAAAAACTGTTTTTT
J gene: TRBJ2-5; clone size: few; D gene: TRBD2; V gene: TRBV12-3/TRBV12-4; CDR3 protein: CASSHPSRGLAGGPRETQYF; CDR3 DNA: TGTGCCAGCAGTCACCCCTCAAGGGGACTAGCGGGAGGGCCGAGAGAGACCCAGTACTTC
J gene: TRBJ1-3; clone size: many; D gene: TRBD1; V gene: TRBV7-2; CDR3 protein: CASSLVSTGGGNTIYF; CDR3 DNA: TGTGCCAGCAGCTTAGTGTCGACAGGGGGAGGAAACACCATATATTTT
J gene: TRBJ2-3; clone size: NA; D gene: TRBD1; V gene: TRBV7-8; CDR3 protein: CASSLGTGVRTDTQYF; CDR3 DNA: TGTGCCAGCAGCTTAGGGACAGGGGTTCGGACAGATACGCAGTATTTT
J gene: TRBJ2-1; clone size: NA; D gene: NA; V gene: TRBV7-3; CDR3 protein: CASSPQGGGSEQFF; CDR3 DNA: TGTGCCAGCAGCCCCCAAGGAGGGGGTAGTGAGCAGTTCTTC